This T cell receptor (beta chain) was found in a study of graft-versus-host responses after intestinal transplantation. Study-level information: Anti-thymocyte globulin was used for induction in all recipients, who then took tacrolimus and steroids for around 3 years.

The assay was immunoSEQ multiplex PCR, and TCRdb's table has in-frame clones only and misses some. The sample has fewer than 85,000 clones, 80% to 90% seen once. This clone is medium-sized (0.01 to 0.1%) by share. The antigen is not known. Study-wide findings and caveats: Recipient marrow harbored GvH clones, some of which surfaced first in ileum or blood.

This material consisted of unstimulated CD8+ T cells sorted from spleen or lymph node cells, taken before intestinal transplant. The clonotype was recovered from a human donor who received an intestinal transplant.

The DNA of the CDR3 is TGTGCCAGCAGCCTAACAGGGGGGAACACTGAAGCTTTCTTT. It encodes CASSLTGGNTEAFF. The V gene is TRBV6-4, the J gene TRBJ1-1, with 8 bases aligning to TRBD1. Germline V CDR1 and CDR2: MRHNA, SNTAGT. The length of the CDR3 is 14 residues. With V trimmed by 6 bases and J by 1 base, 4 bases remained unmatched.